This T cell receptor (beta chain) was sequenced in a study of T cell responses to AZD1222 COVID-19 vaccine. In the case of this clone: Its antigen is currently unknown.

Germline V gene data show CDR1 as SGDLS and CDR2 as YYNGEE. Germline trimming cut 4 bases from V and 11 bases from J; bases unmatched to any gene: 12. The CDR3 has 14 amino acids. Study-level findings and limits: Repertoire collection took place solely once the T cell response had peaked. Just a handful of AZD1222 recipients were seropositive at baseline.

Produced via immunoSEQ multiplex PCR; TCRdb's table is partial and in-frame only. The repertoire has some 150,000 clones, around 85% of them found once; the top ten carry around 8%. The starting material was peripheral blood, obtained 28 days after the second dose of the MenACWY control vaccine. The rearrangement uses TRBV9 and TRBJ2-1; 7 bases map to TRBD2. The receptor was isolated from an adult who received the MenACWY meningococcal vaccine as a control. Written as DNA, the CDR3 is TGTGCCAGCAGCAATTCCGGGACTAACAGTAAGCAGTTCTTC. Residues: CASSNSGTNSKQFF.